Listed here are 10 T cell receptor beta chains from one sample, sequenced in a study of blood T cell repertoires in COVID-19. Repertoires were generated with immunoSEQ multiplex PCR, while TCRdb's copy carries only in-frame clones and drops some. Among around 80,000 clones listed, 70% to 90% were seen once. Sequencing used peripheral blood. Every receptor here comes from a woman older than 75 with active or convalescent COVID-19.

Notes on this clone: Because the CDR3's place on the DNA is in doubt, the DNA is left out and the CDR3 is given as listed by TCRdb. CDR3 residues: CASSFGTGTNF. This chain links TRBV12-3 or TRBV12-4 with TRBJ1-2; the table gives TRBD1 as D, unverified against the DNA. The CDR3 extends over 11 residues, inclusive of both ends.

V gene TRBV29-1 combines with J gene TRBJ1-4, with TRBD1 identical over 8 bases. V lost 6 bases to trimming and J lost 4 bases; unmatched junction nucleotides: 16. The germline CDR1 and CDR2 sequences are SQVTM and ANQGSEA. The CDR3 is made up of 17 amino acids. CDR3 nucleotides: TGCAGCGTGGGGGGACTGACAGGGGCGATGGATAATGAAAAACTGTTTTTT. Encoded protein: CSVGGLTGAMDNEKLFF.

The chain employs TRBV18 and TRBJ2-5; a weak D match, TRBD2 (6 bases). Germline assignment: CDR1 KGHSH and CDR2 LQKENI. Deletions cut 1 base from V and 0 bases from J, with 18 bases between. This CDR3 spans 18 amino acids. The CDR3 sequence is CASSPRAAGPRYQETQYF. The CDR3 DNA follows: TGTGCCAGCTCACCACGGGCCGCGGGACCAAGGTACCAAGAGACCCAGTACTTC.

The chain uses TRBV28 and TRBJ2-7, with 9 bases fitting TRBD2. Germline assignment: CDR1 MDHEN and CDR2 SYDVKM. CDR3 length: 20 amino acids. V dropped 5 bases and J dropped 2; count of bases not matched to a gene: 22. The CDR3 DNA reads TGTGCCAGCAGTCCTCTAGGTTCCCCATTGCGGGGGGGCCTGACCTACGAGCAGTACTTC. The encoded protein is CASSPLGSPLRGGLTYEQYF.

The chain couples TRBV20-1 to TRBJ2-3; TRBD1 matches at 8 bases. V lost 3 bases and J lost 5; bases outside the gene matches: 7. This CDR3 is built from 14 residues. Germline-derived CDR1 and CDR2 are DFQATT and SNEGSKA (reference sequence). As DNA, the CDR3 is TGCAGTGCTAGTTGGCGCAGGGGGCAAGATACGCAGTATTTT. Its protein is CSASWRRGQDTQYF.

V gene TRBV28 combines with J gene TRBJ2-7; 15 bases align to TRBD2. Germline CDR1 is MDHEN and CDR2 is SYDVKM. V was clipped by 6 bases and J by 7 bases; unmatched bases: 10. This CDR3 contains 16 residues. CDR3 loop: CASRPRTSGRADEQYF. The CDR3 nucleotides are TGTGCCAGCAGGCCGAGGACTAGCGGGAGGGCCGATGAGCAGTACTTC.

The rearrangement links TRBV18 to TRBJ2-5; possible D gene TRBD2, 5 bases. Germline V lookup: CDR1 KGHSH, CDR2 LQKENI. V gave up 2 bases and J gave up 4 bases, with 8 bases separating them. The CDR3 runs to 13 residues. The CDR3 reads CASSPTRVETQYF. In DNA, the CDR3 is TGTGCCAGCTCACCAACGAGGGTAGAGACCCAGTACTTC.

The chain links TRBV28 to TRBJ2-2, with TRBD2 matching 8 bases. V shed 6 bases and J 3 bases; nucleotides not matched to a gene: 12. The germline CDR1 and CDR2 sequences are MDHEN and SYDVKM. CDR3 length: 17 residues. CDR3 protein: CASSPPGPGGYTGELFF. In DNA form, the CDR3 reads TGTGCCAGCAGCCCCCCGGGACCGGGAGGGTACACCGGGGAGCTGTTTTTT.

The V gene is TRBV30, the J gene TRBJ2-5; D might be TRBD2 (6 bases). The germline V gene encodes CDR1 GTSNPN and CDR2 SVGIG (reference sequence). Between the trimmed V and J ends, which lost 2 bases and 2 bases, there was a span of 12 bases. This CDR3 is 14 amino acids long. Written as DNA, the CDR3 is TGTGCCTGGAGTTTCCGGACTACTCAAGAGACCCAGTACTTC. Its protein product is CAWSFRTTQETQYF.

CDR3: CATSSGVTTSTDTQYF. In DNA, the CDR3 is TGTGCCACCAGTAGCGGGGTTACTACTAGCACAGATACGCAGTATTTT. The chain employs TRBV24-1 and TRBJ2-3, with 7 bases matching TRBD2. The CDR3 is 16 residues long. Germline V CDR1 and CDR2: KGHDR, SFDVKD. Trimming cost V 6 bases and J 0 bases; bases outside gene matches: 8.